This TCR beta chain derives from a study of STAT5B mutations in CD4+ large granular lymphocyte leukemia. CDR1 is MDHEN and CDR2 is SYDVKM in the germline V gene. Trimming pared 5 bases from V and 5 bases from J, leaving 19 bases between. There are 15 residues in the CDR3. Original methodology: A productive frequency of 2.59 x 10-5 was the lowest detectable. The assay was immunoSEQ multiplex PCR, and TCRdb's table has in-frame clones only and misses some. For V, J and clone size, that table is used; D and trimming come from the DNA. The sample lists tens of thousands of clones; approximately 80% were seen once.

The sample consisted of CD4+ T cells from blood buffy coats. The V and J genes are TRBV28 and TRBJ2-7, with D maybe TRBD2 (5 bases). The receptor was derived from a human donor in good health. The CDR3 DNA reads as TGTGCCAGCAGTAGATGGACTGACGGCGGCAACGAGCAGTACTTC. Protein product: CASSRWTDGGNEQYF.